These T cell receptor beta chains were read from a single sample in a study of blood T cell repertoires in COVID-19. The assay was immunoSEQ multiplex PCR, and TCRdb's table has in-frame clones only and misses some. The sample carries 300,000 to 500,000 clones, approximately 90% recorded once. The sample taken for sequencing was PBMCs or T cells enriched from blood (not recorded which). These receptors were taken from a woman in her 30s with acute COVID-19. CDR3s include the opening cysteine and the closing phenylalanine or tryptophan. Each record gives: V gene, J gene, D gene, clone size, CDR3 protein, CDR3 DNA. The D gene is left open where the match is weak. Size tells how often a clone was seen (once, few, many) or the class of an expanded clone, and some rows leave it out.

V: TRBV19; J: TRBJ1-4; D: -; size: -; CDR3: CASSIGGWANEKLFF; DNA: TGTGCCAGTAGTATCGGAGGGTGGGCTAATGAAAAACTGTTTTTT
V: TRBV2; J: TRBJ2-5; D: TRBD2; size: -; CDR3: CASSSRLAESYQETQYF; DNA: TGTGCCAGCAGTTCTAGACTAGCGGAATCGTACCAAGAGACCCAGTACTTC
V: TRBV27; J: TRBJ2-2; D: TRBD2; size: -; CDR3: CASSPLGSGDTGELFF; DNA: TGTGCCAGCAGTCCCCTTGGTAGCGGGGACACCGGGGAGCTGTTTTTT
V: TRBV14; J: TRBJ2-3; D: -; size: few; CDR3: CASSHGGATDTQYF; DNA: TGTGCCAGCAGCCATGGGGGGGCCACAGATACGCAGTATTTT
V: TRBV19; J: TRBJ2-1; D: -; size: -; CDR3: CASSIDRPGDNEQFF; DNA: TGTGCCAGTAGTATAGATCGGCCAGGGGACAATGAGCAGTTCTTC
V: TRBV30; J: TRBJ1-1; D: -; size: -; CDR3: CAWMGRRNTEAFF; DNA: TGTGCCTGGATGGGTCGGAGGAACACTGAAGCTTTCTTT
V: TRBV30; J: TRBJ1-5; D: -; size: -; CDR3: CAWSVMGRVNQPQHF; DNA: TGTGCCTGGAGTGTTATGGGGAGGGTCAATCAGCCCCAGCATTTT
V: TRBV6-2/TRBV6-3; J: TRBJ1-2; D: -; size: few; CDR3: CASSFRGDYGYTF; DNA: TGTGCCAGCAGTTTCCGAGGAGACTATGGCTACACCTTC
V: TRBV25-1; J: TRBJ2-1; D: TRBD1; size: -; CDR3: CASRGLTSGGVYNEQFF; DNA: TGTGCCAGCAGGGGATTGACGTCAGGGGGCGTCTACAATGAGCAGTTCTTC
V: TRBV7-8; J: TRBJ2-7; D: TRBD1; size: once; CDR3: CASSLETGPSYEQYF; DNA: TGTGCCAGCAGCTTGGAGACAGGGCCTTCCTACGAGCAGTACTTC
V: TRBV9; J: TRBJ1-6; D: TRBD1; size: few; CDR3: CASSVGPGQGEDSPLHF; DNA: TGTGCCAGCAGCGTAGGTCCGGGACAGGGGGAGGATTCACCCCTCCACTTT
V: TRBV19; J: TRBJ1-1; D: TRBD1; size: -; CDR3: CASSTGVTEAFF; DNA: TGTGCCAGTAGCACAGGGGTAACTGAAGCTTTCTTT
V: TRBV10-1; J: TRBJ1-2; D: -; size: -; CDR3: CASSPGSHNYGYTF; DNA: TGCGCCAGCAGTCCAGGGTCGCACAACTATGGCTACACCTTC
V: TRBV27; J: TRBJ1-2; D: -; size: -; CDR3: CASSLNSRVSGYTF; DNA: TGTGCCAGCAGTTTAAACAGCCGAGTCTCTGGCTACACCTTC
V: TRBV10-3; J: TRBJ1-2; D: TRBD1; size: -; CDR3: CAISGTGEGYTF; DNA: TGTGCCATCAGTGGGACAGGGGAGGGCTACACCTTC
V: TRBV5-4; J: TRBJ2-6; D: -; size: -; CDR3: CASSLLHSGANVLTF; DNA: TGTGCCAGCAGCTTGTTACACTCTGGGGCCAACGTCCTGACTTTC
V: TRBV12-2; J: TRBJ2-7; D: -; size: once; CDR3: CASRLAQFPGTGFCYEQYF; DNA: TGTGCAAGTCGCTTAGCGCAGTTTCCAGGAACAGGGTTTTGCTACGAGCAGTACTTC
V: TRBV11-2; J: TRBJ1-2; D: -; size: once; CDR3: CASSLDLAVYGYTF; DNA: TGTGCCAGCAGCTTAGATCTAGCCGTGTATGGCTACACCTTC
V: TRBV10-3; J: TRBJ1-1; D: -; size: -; CDR3: CAISGGLNTEAFF; DNA: TGTGCCATCAGTGGCGGATTGAACACTGAAGCTTTCTTT
V: TRBV21-1; J: TRBJ1-1; D: -; size: -; CDR3: CASSKALCQGALNTEAFF; DNA: TGTGCCAGCAGCAAAGCGCTTTGCCAGGGGGCTTTGAACACTGAAGCTTTCTTT
V: TRBV7-2; J: TRBJ2-1; D: -; size: once; CDR3: CASSFSSGSSAGNEQFF; DNA: TGTGCCAGCAGCTTCTCTTCCGGGTCCTCGGCGGGGAATGAGCAGTTCTTC
V: TRBV7-8; J: TRBJ2-7; D: -; size: -; CDR3: CASKAFQQGNEQYF; DNA: TGTGCCAGCAAAGCCTTCCAACAGGGAAACGAGCAGTACTTC
V: TRBV7-2; J: TRBJ1-1; D: TRBD1; size: -; CDR3: CASSLGQGRHTEAFF; DNA: TGTGCCAGCAGCTTAGGACAGGGACGGCACACTGAAGCTTTCTTT